A selection of T cell receptor beta chains follows, all from one sample in a study of blood T cell repertoires in COVID-19. Sequencing used immunoSEQ multiplex PCR; TCRdb keeps in-frame clones, though not all of them. The sample records approximately 270,000 clones, 88% being singletons. The sequenced sample consisted of peripheral blood. The source is an older man with acute or convalescent COVID-19. Each CDR3 is given with its conserved first and last residue. The D gene is left open where the match is weak. Expanded clones are given a class, and other clones once, few, many or no size at all.

D	length	size	J	V	DNA	CDR3
.	13	.	TRBJ1-2	TRBV13	TGTGCCAGCAGCTCCAGGACTAACTATGGCTACACCTTC	CASSSRTNYGYTF
TRBD2	18	.	TRBJ2-1	TRBV7-8	TGTGCCAGCAGCTTAGCCCCGGCTAGCGGGAGATTGTACAATGAGCAGTTCTTC	CASSLAPASGRLYNEQFF
.	13	few	TRBJ1-5	TRBV2	TGTGCCAGCAGGCTTGACGGGGATCAGCCCCAGCATTTT	CASRLDGDQPQHF
.	13	.	TRBJ2-1	TRBV4-3	TGCGCCAGCAGCCCAGGACTCTCCGATGGGCAGTTCTTC	CASSPGLSDGQFF
.	12	.	TRBJ1-2	TRBV28	TGTGCCAGCAGGGCGGGAGGCTATGGCTACACCTTC	CASRAGGYGYTF
.	16	.	TRBJ1-1	TRBV6-6	TGTGCCAGCAAAGGGGCGGGGGAAGTCGGTTGGACTGAAGCTTTCTTT	CASKGAGEVGWTEAFF
.	11	.	TRBJ1-3	TRBV6-5	TGTGCCAGCAGCGTTGGAAACACCATATATTTT	CASSVGNTIYF
.	16	few	TRBJ1-2	TRBV9	TGTGCCAGCAGCGTAGAGGGGGAACAGGGTAACTATGGCTACACCTTC	CASSVEGEQGNYGYTF
.	13	.	TRBJ2-2	TRBV5-1	TGCGCCAGCTTCAGGGGGAACACCGGGGAGCTGTTTTTT	CASFRGNTGELFF
TRBD1	13	.	TRBJ1-2	TRBV5-6	TGTGCCAGCAGCTTGACAGGGGGTGTCGGCTACACCTTC	CASSLTGGVGYTF
TRBD1	17	.	TRBJ1-1	TRBV5-1	TGCGCCAGCAGCACAGGGGGCGCGAGGTTGGGGAACACTGAAGCTTTCTTT	CASSTGGARLGNTEAFF
.	16	.	TRBJ1-6	TRBV7-6	TGTGCCAGCAGCTTAGGGGTTACGGGATATAATTCACCCCTCCACTTT	CASSLGVTGYNSPLHF
.	13	.	TRBJ1-1	TRBV18	TGTGCCAGCTCAGCCGACAGGAACACTGAAGCTTTCTTT	CASSADRNTEAFF
.	15	.	TRBJ2-5	TRBV19	TGTGCCAGTAGTATAGTGGTTAGCGGAGGGGAGACCCAGTACTTC	CASSIVVSGGETQYF
TRBD1	15	.	TRBJ1-1	TRBV18	TGTGCCAGCTCACCCTTACAGGGGTCCGTCACTGAAGCTTTCTTT	CASSPLQGSVTEAFF
.	13	.	TRBJ1-2	TRBV5-6	TGTGCCAGCCGGGGGTATATTAACTATGGCTACACCTTC	CASRGYINYGYTF
.	15	.	TRBJ2-2	TRBV24-1	TGTGCCACCAGTGATCGAGGCGGGATTACCGGGGAGCTGTTTTTT	CATSDRGGITGELFF
TRBD1	13	once	TRBJ1-1	TRBV29-1	TGCAGCGCCATAAGACAGGGGGTGCGTGAAGCTTTCTTT	CSAIRQGVREAFF
.	18	.	TRBJ1-2	TRBV6-2/TRBV6-3	TGTGCCAGCAGTTACTCGGGGTCAACGGGGTCCGGTAACTATGGCTACACCTTC	CASSYSGSTGSGNYGYTF
TRBD1	14	.	TRBJ1-2	TRBV24-1	TGTGCCACCAGTGATTATGACAGGGAGAAAGGCTACACCTTC	CATSDYDREKGYTF
TRBD1	16	.	TRBJ1-4	TRBV18	TGTGCCAGCTCACTGGGACAGGGTGTGGAAGGTGAAAAACTGTTTTTT	CASSLGQGVEGEKLFF
.	13	.	TRBJ1-1	TRBV5-8	TGTGCCAGCAGCTTAGGGACAAACACTGAAGCTTTCTTT	CASSLGTNTEAFF
.	15	.	TRBJ2-7	TRBV6-2/TRBV6-3	TGTGCCAGCAGTTACCCGAACAGGCCTCAATTTGGGCAGTACTTC	CASSYPNRPQFGQYF
.	16	.	TRBJ1-5	TRBV28	TGTGCCAGCAGTTTATTGCAGGGGTTAAGCAATCAGCCCCAGCATTTT	CASSLLQGLSNQPQHF
TRBD2	16	.	TRBJ2-1	TRBV6-1	TGTGCCAGCAGTGTCGGGACTAGCGGGAGAGGTTATGAGCAGTTCTTC	CASSVGTSGRGYEQFF
TRBD2	15	.	TRBJ2-5	TRBV5-1	TGCGCCAGCAGCTCGGGGAGGGGCAACGAGGAGACCCAGTACTTC	CASSSGRGNEETQYF
.	15	.	TRBJ2-6	TRBV5-1	TGCGCCAGCAGTCCCGGGGGAACTGGGGCCAACGTCCTGACTTTC	CASSPGGTGANVLTF
.	14	.	TRBJ1-1	TRBV19	TGTGCCAGTAGTATAAACAGTCTGAACACTGAAGCTTTCTTT	CASSINSLNTEAFF
TRBD2	14	few	TRBJ2-1	TRBV4-2	TGTGCCAGCACGACTAGCGGGAGCGACAATGAGCAGTTCTTC	CASTTSGSDNEQFF
TRBD2	15	.	TRBJ2-1	TRBV7-9	TGTGCCAGCAGCTTATATAGGGGAGGGGTCAATGAGCAGTTCTTC	CASSLYRGGVNEQFF
.	14	.	TRBJ1-4	TRBV5-4	TGTGCCAGCAGCCCGGAGGCGGGGGATGAAAAACTGTTTTTT	CASSPEAGDEKLFF
TRBD2	17	.	TRBJ2-3	TRBV9	TGTGCCAGCAGCGTAGGGACGGGGACTAGACTTGCAGATACGCAGTATTTT	CASSVGTGTRLADTQYF
TRBD1	15	.	TRBJ1-2	TRBV7-9	TGTGCCAGCAGCCGAGTGGGGTACAGGGGGGATGGCTACACCTTC	CASSRVGYRGDGYTF
.	16	.	TRBJ2-5	TRBV3-1/TRBV3-2	TGTGCCAGCAGCCGGGGCCTCGGATCAAACCAAGAGACCCAGTACTTC	CASSRGLGSNQETQYF
.	14	.	TRBJ2-2	TRBV14	TGTGCCAGCAGCCAAACCCGGGGCACCGGGGAGCTGTTTTTT	CASSQTRGTGELFF
TRBD2	17	.	TRBJ2-2	TRBV19	TGTGCCAGTAGTATAGGGCGGTCTAGCGGGATAACCGGGGAGCTGTTTTTT	CASSIGRSSGITGELFF
.	14	.	TRBJ1-2	TRBV4-2	TGTGCCAGCAGCCAAGATGGGAGGAGCTATGGCTACACCTTC	CASSQDGRSYGYTF
.	13	.	TRBJ1-5	TRBV5-1	TGCGCCAGCAGCCTTGGCGGGGATCAGCCCCAGCATTTT	CASSLGGDQPQHF
.	16	.	TRBJ2-5	TRBV7-2	TGTGCCAGCAGCCCCCGGACTACCCCGTACCAAGAGACCCAGTACTTC	CASSPRTTPYQETQYF
.	13	.	TRBJ2-7	TRBV28	TGTGCCAGCAGTTTTAACAGGGGAGGAGAGCAGTACTTC	CASSFNRGGEQYF
.	15	.	TRBJ1-4	TRBV6-2/TRBV6-3	TGTGCCAGCAGTTTCCCTCGGGGGATTAATGAAAAACTGTTTTTT	CASSFPRGINEKLFF
TRBD1	14	.	TRBJ1-1	TRBV6-5	TGTGCCAGCAGCAAGGACAGGGGGCTGGGTGAAGCTTTCTTT	CASSKDRGLGEAFF
TRBD2	14	.	TRBJ2-1	TRBV5-1	TGCGCCAGCAGCATATCTAGCGGGAACGGTGAGCAGTTCTTC	CASSISSGNGEQFF
.	15	.	TRBJ2-3	TRBV9	TGTGCCAGCAGCGTAGTACCAACAAGCACAGATACGCAGTATTTT	CASSVVPTSTDTQYF
TRBD1	16	.	TRBJ2-7	TRBV9	TGTGCCAGCAGCTTCGGGACAGGGGCTTCCCCCCCCGAGCAGTACTTC	CASSFGTGASPPEQYF
.	15	.	TRBJ1-4	TRBV5-8	TGTGCCAGCAGCAGAGAGGGTGCCATTAATGAAAAACTGTTTTTT	CASSREGAINEKLFF
.	16	.	TRBJ1-3	TRBV2	TGTGCCAGCAGGCCCAGGGAAGCGACCTCTGGAAACACCATATATTTT	CASRPREATSGNTIYF
.	15	.	TRBJ1-1	TRBV9	TGTGCCAGCAGCGGCGAAGCAGGGGTTAGTACTGAAGCTTTCTTT	CASSGEAGVSTEAFF
.	12	.	TRBJ1-2	TRBV10-3	TGTGCCATCAGCCCCCGGGAGTATGGCTACACCTTC	CAISPREYGYTF
TRBD1	15	.	TRBJ2-7	TRBV5-4	TGTGCCAGCAGCTCAGGACAGGGGGCGCCCTACGAGCAGTACTTC	CASSSGQGAPYEQYF
TRBD1	15	few	TRBJ1-5	TRBV19	TGTGCCAGTACTTTGGACAGGGGGAGTAATCAGCCCCAGCATTTT	CASTLDRGSNQPQHF
.	13	.	TRBJ1-6	TRBV18	TGTGCCAGCTCACTTGAGAATAATTCACCCCTCCACTTT	CASSLENNSPLHF
.	15	.	TRBJ1-3	TRBV6-2/TRBV6-3	TGTGCCAGCAGACCTTATCAGGGAAGTGGAAACACCATATATTTT	CASRPYQGSGNTIYF
.	15	.	TRBJ1-1	TRBV30	TGTGCCTGGAGTGTACGGCAGGGAGGTGACACTGAAGCTTTCTTT	CAWSVRQGGDTEAFF